This entry concerns a single TCR beta chain. The CDR3 loop spans 13 amino acids. The V end was cut by 4 bases, the J end by 3 bases, with 9 bases between. How the authors handled the data: The assay estimated nucleated cells by amplifying reference gene primers. Clones were read by immunoSEQ multiplex PCR, and TCRdb kept only the in-frame ones, dropping some. That table is the source of V, J and clone size, and D and trimming were worked out from the DNA. Of 130,000 or so clones listed, about 80% are singletons. This sample is part of a study of blood T cell repertoires in COVID-19. Study summary: Sites across the United States, Italy and Spain contributed samples from acute and convalescent COVID-19. Sources were T cells, B-cell-depleted T cells, or PBMCs; the material itself was cDNA or gDNA.

The chain is built from TRBV12-3 or TRBV12-4 and TRBJ2-5; D is perhaps TRBD1 (6 bases). Material: peripheral blood. The source of this sequence is a woman of 80 years or more with acute or convalescent COVID-19. CDR3: CASSYSGEETQYF. In DNA, the CDR3 is TGTGCCAGCAGTTATTCAGGGGAAGAGACCCAGTACTTC.